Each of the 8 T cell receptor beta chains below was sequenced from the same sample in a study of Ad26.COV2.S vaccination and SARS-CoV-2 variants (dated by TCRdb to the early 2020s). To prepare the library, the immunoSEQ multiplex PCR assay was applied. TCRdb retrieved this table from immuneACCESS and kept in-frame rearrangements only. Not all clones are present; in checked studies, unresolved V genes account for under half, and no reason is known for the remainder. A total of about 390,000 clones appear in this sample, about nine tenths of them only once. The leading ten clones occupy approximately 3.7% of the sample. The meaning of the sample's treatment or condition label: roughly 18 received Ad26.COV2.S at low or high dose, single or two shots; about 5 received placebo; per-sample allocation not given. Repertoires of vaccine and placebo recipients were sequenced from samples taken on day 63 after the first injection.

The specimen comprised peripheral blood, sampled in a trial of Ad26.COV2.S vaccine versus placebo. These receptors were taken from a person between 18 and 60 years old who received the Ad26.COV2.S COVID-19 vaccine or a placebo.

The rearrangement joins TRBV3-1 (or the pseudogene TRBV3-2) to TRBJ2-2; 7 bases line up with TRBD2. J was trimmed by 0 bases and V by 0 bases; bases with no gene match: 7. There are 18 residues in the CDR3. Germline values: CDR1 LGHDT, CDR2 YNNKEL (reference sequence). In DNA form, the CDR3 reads TGTGCCAGCAGCCAAGATCGGGGCGGGGGAACGAACACCGGGGAGCTGTTTTTT. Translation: CASSQDRGGGTNTGELFF.

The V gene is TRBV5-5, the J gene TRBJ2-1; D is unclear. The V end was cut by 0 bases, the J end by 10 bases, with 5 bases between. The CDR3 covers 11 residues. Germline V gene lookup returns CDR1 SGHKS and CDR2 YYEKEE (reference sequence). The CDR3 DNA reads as TGTGCCAGCAGCTTGGTGGGGGAGCAGTTCTTC. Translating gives CASSLVGEQFF.

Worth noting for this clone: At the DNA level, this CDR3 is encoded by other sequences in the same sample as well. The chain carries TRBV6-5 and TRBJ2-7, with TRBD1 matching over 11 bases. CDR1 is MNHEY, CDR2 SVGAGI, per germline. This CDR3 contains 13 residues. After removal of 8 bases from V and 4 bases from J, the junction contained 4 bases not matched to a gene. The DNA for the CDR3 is TGTGCCAGCCGGACAGGGGGCGGTTACGAGCAGTACTTC. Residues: CASRTGGGYEQYF.

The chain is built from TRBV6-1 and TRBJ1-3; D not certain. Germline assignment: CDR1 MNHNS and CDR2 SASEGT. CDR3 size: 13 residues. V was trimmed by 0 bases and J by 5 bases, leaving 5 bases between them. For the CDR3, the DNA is TGTGCCAGCAGTGAAGCAGTCAGAAACACCATATATTTT. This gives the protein CASSEAVRNTIYF.

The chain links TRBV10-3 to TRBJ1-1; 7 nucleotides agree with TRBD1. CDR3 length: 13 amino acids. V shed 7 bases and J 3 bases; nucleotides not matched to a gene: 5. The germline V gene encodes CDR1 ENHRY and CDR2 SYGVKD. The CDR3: CAIKQGYDTEAFF. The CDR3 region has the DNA TGTGCCATCAAACAGGGGTATGACACTGAAGCTTTCTTT.

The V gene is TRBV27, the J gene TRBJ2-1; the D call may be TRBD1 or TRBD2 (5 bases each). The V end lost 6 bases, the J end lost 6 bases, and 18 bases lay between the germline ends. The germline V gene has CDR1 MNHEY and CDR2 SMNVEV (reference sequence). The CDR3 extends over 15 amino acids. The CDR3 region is CASSQTGTAGNEQFF. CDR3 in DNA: TGTGCCAGCAGCCAAACCGGGACGGCTGGCAATGAGCAGTTCTTC.

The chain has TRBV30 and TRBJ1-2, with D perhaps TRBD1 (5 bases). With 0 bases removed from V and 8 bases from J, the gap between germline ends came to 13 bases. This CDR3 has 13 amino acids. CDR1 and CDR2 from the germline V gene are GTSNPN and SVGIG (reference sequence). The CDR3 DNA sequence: TGTGCCTGGAGTGTAAGCAGGGATTCGGGCTACACCTTC. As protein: CAWSVSRDSGYTF.

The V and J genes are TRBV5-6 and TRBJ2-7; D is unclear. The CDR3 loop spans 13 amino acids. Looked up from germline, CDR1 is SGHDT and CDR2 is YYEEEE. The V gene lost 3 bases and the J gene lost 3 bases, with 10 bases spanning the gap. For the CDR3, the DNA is TGTGCCAGCAGCTCCTCGAACGTCTACGAGCAGTACTTC. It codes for CASSSSNVYEQYF.